The 20 T cell receptor beta chains below all came from one sample that was sequenced in a study of T cell clonotyping in hematopoietic cell transplantation. The protocol was immunoSEQ multiplex PCR, while the TCRdb copy is restricted to in-frame clones and leaves out a portion. There are about 16,000 clones in the sample; roughly nine tenths occur only once, and approximately 3% lies in the top ten. Specimen: peripheral blood mononuclear cells. All receptors derive from a man aged 50 or older in good health. Some clones in this sample may be carry-over from other donors' samples.

Regarding this clone: One junction end does not reproduce the germline sequence, and a read error may be involved. The genes are TRBV7-7 and TRBJ2-7; no reliable D call. The CDR3 spans 15 residues. The V gene's germline CDR1 is SSHAT and CDR2 FNYEAQ (reference sequence). As DNA, the CDR3 is TGTGCTAGCAGCTCGCCAACCACGAAGGGCTACGAGCAGTACTTC. Translation: CASSSPTTKGYEQYF.

The chain has TRBV5-1 and TRBJ2-3, with 8 bases that match TRBD2. V shed 0 bases and J 0 bases; nucleotides not matched to a gene: 3. Germline V gives CDR1 SGHRS, CDR2 YFSETQ. The CDR3 extends over 16 amino acids. CDR3 DNA: TGCGCCAGCAGCTTGGATAGCGGGGCTAGCACAGATACGCAGTATTTT. Translation gives CASSLDSGASTDTQYF.

The J gene is TRBJ1-5, the V gene TRBV28; weak D call: TRBD1 (5 bases). CDR3 length equals 16 residues. V gave up 8 bases and J gave up 3 bases, with 20 bases separating them. CDR1 and CDR2 from the germline V gene are MDHEN and SYDVKM. CDR3 DNA sequence: TGTGCCAGCCGCCAAGCCGGCCCAGGGTCCAATCAGCCCCAGCATTTT. Translated: CASRQAGPGSNQPQHF. Combining the CDR3 with reference TRBV28 and TRBJ1-5 gives the whole variable domain DVKVTQSSRYLVKRTGEKVFLECVQDMDHENMFWYRQDPGLGLRLIYFSYDVKMKEKGDIPEGYSVSREKKERFSLILESASTNQTSMYLCASRQAGPGSNQPQHFGDGTRLSIL.

The CDR3 coding sequence is TGCGCCAGCAGCCTCAGCGGGGACTACGAGCAGTACTTC. Translated: CASSLSGDYEQYF. This rearrangement joins TRBV4-3 to TRBJ2-7; TRBD2 matches at 7 bases. From germline, CDR1 is LGHNA and CDR2 YSLEER. The V gene end was trimmed by 4 bases and the J gene end by 3 bases; junction bases not matched to a gene: 3. The CDR3 is 13 residues long.

The V and J genes are TRBV6-5 and TRBJ2-7, with D unclear. V was trimmed by 4 bases and J by 0 bases, leaving 10 bases between them. Germline V gene lookup returns CDR1 MNHEY and CDR2 SVGAGI. The CDR3 length is 14 residues. CDR3 residues: CASSFTWSSYEQYF. In DNA, the CDR3 is TGTGCCAGCAGTTTCACTTGGAGCTCCTACGAGCAGTACTTC.

V and J are TRBV29-1 and TRBJ1-1; D not resolved. CDR3 length equals 13 residues. Trimming shortened V by 4 bases and J by 0 bases, and 9 bases separated the two germline ends. Looked up from germline, CDR1 is SQVTM and CDR2 is ANQGSEA. DNA for the CDR3: TGCAGCGTTGGAGAGACCATGAACACTGAAGCTTTCTTT. This gives the protein CSVGETMNTEAFF.

This chain connects TRBV4-3 to TRBJ1-6, with no clear D. This CDR3 has 15 amino acids. The V and J ends lost 7 bases and 9 bases respectively, with 19 bases between them. In germline, CDR1 is LGHNA, CDR2 YSLEER. CDR3 region: CASTSEAAVGSPLHF. DNA of the CDR3: TGCGCCAGCACCTCAGAGGCGGCAGTAGGTTCACCCCTCCACTTT.

This clone appeared once. The chain is built from TRBV2 and TRBJ2-3; D perhaps matches TRBD2 (6 bases). This CDR3 comprises 13 residues. The V gene lost 7 bases and the J gene lost 1 base, with 9 bases spanning the gap. Germline CDR1 SNHLY, CDR2 FYNNEI. CDR3 sequence: CASTGRRTDTQYF. CDR3 in DNA: TGTGCCAGCACGGGGAGGCGCACAGATACGCAGTATTTT. Variable domain in full (rest from reference TRBV2 and TRBJ2-3): EPEVTQTPSHQVTQMGQEVILRCVPISNHLYFYWYRQILGQKVEFLVSFYNNEISEKSEIFDDQFSVERPDGSNFTLKIRSTKLEDSAMYFCASTGRRTDTQYFGPGTRLTVL.

The J gene is TRBJ2-7, the V gene TRBV30; D is tentatively TRBD1 or TRBD2 (5 bases each). The CDR3 consists of 15 residues. The ends were cut back, 3 bases at V and 2 bases at J, with 17 bases in the middle. CDR1 and CDR2 from the germline V gene are GTSNPN and SVGIG (reference sequence). The CDR3 region has the DNA TGTGCCTGGAGGGTTACAGGAGGCTGGGCCTACGAGCAGTACTTC. This encodes CAWRVTGGWAYEQYF.

The gene calls are TRBV9 and TRBJ1-2; D remains unclear. CDR1 and CDR2 (germline): SGDLS, YYNGEE. This CDR3 spans 14 amino acids. Trimming removed 0 bases at V and 5 bases at J, with 11 bases between. CDR3 protein: CASSVALSAYGYTF. CDR3 DNA sequence: TGTGCCAGCAGCGTAGCTTTAAGTGCGTATGGCTACACCTTC.

This clone turned up a few times. This chain joins TRBV4-2 and TRBJ1-3; no firm D call. Germline V gene sequence: CDR1 LGHNA, CDR2 YNFKEQ. The length of the CDR3 is 16 residues. V was shortened by 0 bases and J by 0 bases, with 9 bases between the two germline ends. The CDR3 here is CASSQESRSSGNTIYF. The CDR3 DNA reads as TGTGCCAGCAGCCAAGAGTCCAGAAGCTCTGGAAACACCATATATTTT.

The J gene is TRBJ2-7, the V gene TRBV28; 7 bases are shared with TRBD1. This CDR3 contains 14 residues. CDR1 MDHEN and CDR2 SYDVKM come from the germline V gene. V lost 2 bases, J lost 3 bases, and 4 bases stayed unmatched. In nucleotides, the CDR3 is TGTGCCAGCAGTTTAGACAGGGCAAGCTACGAGCAGTACTTC. Translating it yields CASSLDRASYEQYF. Filled out from reference TRBV28 and TRBJ2-7, the complete variable domain reads DVKVTQSSRYLVKRTGEKVFLECVQDMDHENMFWYRQDPGLGLRLIYFSYDVKMKEKGDIPEGYSVSREKKERFSLILESASTNQTSMYLCASSLDRASYEQYFGPGTRLTVT.

This chain links TRBV11-2 with TRBJ1-2; 7 bases match TRBD1. The CDR3 spans 15 residues. Trimming at V came to 6 bases and at J to 3 bases, leaving 10 bases not matched to a gene. CDR1 and CDR2 (germline): SGHAT, FQNNGV. The CDR3 loop is CASSHRGQGDYGYTF. The DNA for the CDR3 is TGTGCCAGCAGTCATCGGGGGCAGGGGGACTATGGCTACACCTTC.

The V call is TRBV7-2, the J call TRBJ2-7; D possibly matches TRBD1 or TRBD2 (5 bases each). V lost 5 bases to trimming and J lost 2 bases, with 19 bases between them. The germline V gene encodes CDR1 SGHTA and CDR2 FQGNSA. The CDR3 is 16 residues long. CDR3 residues: CASSPRPNRRTYEQYF. CDR3 DNA sequence: TGTGCCAGCAGCCCCAGACCGAACAGGAGGACCTACGAGCAGTACTTC. Together with reference TRBV7-2 and TRBJ2-7, the CDR3 gives the full variable domain: GAGVSQSPSNKVTEKGKDVELRCDPISGHTALYWYRQSLGQGLEFLIYFQGNSAPDKSGLPSDRFSAERTGGSVSTLTIQRTQQEDSAVYLCASSPRPNRRTYEQYFGPGTRLTVT.

The rearrangement uses TRBV30 and TRBJ1-6, with 10 bases aligning to TRBD1. The CDR3 covers 14 residues. Unmatched junction bases numbered 6, after V lost 3 bases and J lost 10 bases. From germline, CDR1 is GTSNPN and CDR2 SVGIG (reference sequence). Here the CDR3 DNA reads TGTGCCTGGAGCAGGGGACAGGGGTTGTCACCCCTCCACTTT. Translated: CAWSRGQGLSPLHF.

V gene TRBV29-1 combines with J gene TRBJ2-1, with D unresolved. The CDR3 runs 13 residues. Germline V gene sequence: CDR1 SQVTM, CDR2 ANQGSEA. Trimming removed 8 bases at V and 4 bases at J, with 15 bases between. This chain's CDR3 is CSLAHADYNEQFF. CDR3 coding DNA: TGCAGCCTGGCCCACGCGGATTACAATGAGCAGTTCTTC.

The rearrangement joins TRBV7-2 to TRBJ2-3; no firm D call. Germline V gives CDR1 SGHTA, CDR2 FQGNSA. V lost 8 bases and J 4 bases, leaving 7 bases between the germline ends. This CDR3 is 11 amino acids long. This CDR3 is CASAGADTQYF. The CDR3 DNA follows: TGTGCCAGCGCTGGGGCAGATACGCAGTATTTT. Based on the CDR3 plus reference TRBV7-2 and TRBJ2-3, the full variable domain is GAGVSQSPSNKVTEKGKDVELRCDPISGHTALYWYRQSLGQGLEFLIYFQGNSAPDKSGLPSDRFSAERTGGSVSTLTIQRTQQEDSAVYLCASAGADTQYFGPGTRLTVL.

The chain links TRBV6-5 to TRBJ2-2; D possibly corresponds to TRBD1 (5 bases). Deletions cut 8 bases from V and 4 bases from J, with 11 bases between. Germline V lookup: CDR1 MNHEY, CDR2 SVGAGI. The CDR3 totals 13 residues. CDR3 in amino acids: CASVKTATGELFF. CDR3 nucleotides: TGTGCCAGCGTTAAGACAGCCACCGGGGAGCTGTTTTTT.

This chain links TRBV28 with TRBJ2-7, with D unclear. CDR1 and CDR2 from the germline V gene are MDHEN and SYDVKM. V lost 4 bases to trimming and J lost 2 bases, with 9 bases between them. The CDR3 loop spans 13 amino acids. CDR3 nucleotide sequence: TGTGCCAGCAGTTCCCAGCCCCCCTACGAGCAGTACTTC. Its protein is CASSSQPPYEQYF.

The chain joins TRBV28 to TRBJ1-5, with D maybe TRBD1 (6 bases). Germline V gives CDR1 MDHEN, CDR2 SYDVKM. The CDR3 length is 14 residues. V lost 7 bases and J lost 0, with 10 bases in between. For the CDR3, the DNA is TGTGCCAGCACGGACAGCCTTAGCAATCAGCCCCAGCATTTT. This encodes CASTDSLSNQPQHF.